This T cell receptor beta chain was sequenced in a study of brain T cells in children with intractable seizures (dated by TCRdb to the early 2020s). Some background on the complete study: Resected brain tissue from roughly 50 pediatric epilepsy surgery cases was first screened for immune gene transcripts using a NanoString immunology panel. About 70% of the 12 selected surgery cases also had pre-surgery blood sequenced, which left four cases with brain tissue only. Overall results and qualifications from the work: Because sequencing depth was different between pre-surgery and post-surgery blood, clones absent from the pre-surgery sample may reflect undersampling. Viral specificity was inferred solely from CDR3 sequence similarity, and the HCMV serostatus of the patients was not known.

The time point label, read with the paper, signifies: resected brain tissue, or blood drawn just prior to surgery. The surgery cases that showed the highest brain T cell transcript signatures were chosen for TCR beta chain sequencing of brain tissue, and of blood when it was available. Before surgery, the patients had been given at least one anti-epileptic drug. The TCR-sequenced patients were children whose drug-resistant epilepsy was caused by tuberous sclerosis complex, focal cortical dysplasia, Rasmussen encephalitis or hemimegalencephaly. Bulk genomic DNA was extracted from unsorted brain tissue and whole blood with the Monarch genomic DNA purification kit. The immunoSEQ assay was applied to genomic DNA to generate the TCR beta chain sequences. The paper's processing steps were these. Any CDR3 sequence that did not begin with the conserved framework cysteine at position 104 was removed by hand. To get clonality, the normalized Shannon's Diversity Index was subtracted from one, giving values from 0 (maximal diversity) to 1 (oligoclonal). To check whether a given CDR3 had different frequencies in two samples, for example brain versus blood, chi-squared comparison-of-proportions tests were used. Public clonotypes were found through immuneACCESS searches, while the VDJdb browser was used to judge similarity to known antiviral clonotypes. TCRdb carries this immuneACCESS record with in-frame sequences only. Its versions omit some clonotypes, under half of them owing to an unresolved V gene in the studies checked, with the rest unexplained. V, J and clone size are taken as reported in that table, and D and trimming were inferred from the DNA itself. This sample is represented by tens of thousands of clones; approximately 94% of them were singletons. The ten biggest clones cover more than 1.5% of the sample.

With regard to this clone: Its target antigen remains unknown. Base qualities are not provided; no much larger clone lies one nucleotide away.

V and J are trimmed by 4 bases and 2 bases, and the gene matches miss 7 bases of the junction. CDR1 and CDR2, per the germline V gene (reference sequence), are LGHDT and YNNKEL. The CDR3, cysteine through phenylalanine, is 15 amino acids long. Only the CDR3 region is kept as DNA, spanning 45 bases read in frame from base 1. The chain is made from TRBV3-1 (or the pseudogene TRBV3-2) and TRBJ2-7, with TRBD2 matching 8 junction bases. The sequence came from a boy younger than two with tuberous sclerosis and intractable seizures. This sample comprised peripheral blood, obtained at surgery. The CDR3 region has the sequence CASSRDHSGTYEQYF. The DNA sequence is TGTGCCAGCAGCCGGGACCATAGCGGGACCTACGAGCAGTACTTC.